This T cell receptor (beta chain) was captured by sequencing in a study of cytomegalovirus exposure and HLA in healthy donors. Study details: When 300 to 500 donors were genotyped, approximately 80% of them were found to fall in the Caucasian-associated ancestry cluster. Overall study findings and caveats: Earlier results showed most TCR beta V segments being productive about 87% or about 30% of the time.

This clone has more than one count but fewer than ten. Its antigen is not known. Researchers ran the PCR with 60 Vbeta and 13 Jbeta primers. Assay: immunoSEQ multiplex PCR; the TCRdb copy retains only in-frame clones and omits some. The table includes 70,000 to 95,000 clones, approximately 80% detected once. The V gene's germline CDR1 is SGHDN and CDR2 FVKESK. The CDR3 runs 13 residues. Between the trimmed V and J ends, which lost 3 bases and 8 bases, there was a span of 11 bases. This clonotype was obtained from a man aged 18 to 30 in good health and CMV-seronegative. This chain uses TRBV14 with TRBJ2-1; unclear D gene. Sample: PBMCs. CDR3 sequence: CASSHSFNYEQFF. Here the CDR3 DNA reads TGTGCCAGCAGCCATTCCTTTAACTATGAGCAGTTCTTC.